These T cell receptor beta chains were read from a single sample in a study of shared clonotypes between healthy human individuals. The repertoire was sequenced with immunoSEQ multiplex PCR; TCRdb's copy has only in-frame clones and lacks some. The sample consists of roughly 590,000 clones, roughly 95% of them appearing once. The sample was naive CD8+ T cells sorted from blood. These receptors all come from a woman aged 25 to 39 in good health. Both conserved end residues are part of each CDR3. Fields, in order: J gene, D gene, clone size, V gene, CDR3 length, CDR3 protein, CDR3 DNA. The D gene is left open where the match is weak. Size is stated for part of the rows, as once, few or many counts, or as a class when the clone is expanded.

TRBJ2-7 . . TRBV28 15 CASSLTPGMTYEQYF TGTGCCAGCAGTTTAACTCCGGGGATGACCTACGAGCAGTACTTC
TRBJ2-1 TRBD2 few TRBV13 14 CASSFGTRYNEQFF TGTGCCAGCAGCTTCGGGACTAGGTACAATGAGCAGTTCTTC
TRBJ2-7 TRBD1 once TRBV19 12 CAVTGGGDEQYF TGTGCCGTCACAGGGGGCGGCGACGAGCAGTACTTC
TRBJ2-1 . . TRBV29-1 14 CSVAWTGSYNEQFF TGCAGCGTGGCCTGGACGGGGAGCTACAATGAGCAGTTCTTC
TRBJ2-1 TRBD2 . TRBV11-2 15 CASSPAGGGANEQFF TGTGCCAGCAGCCCAGCGGGAGGCGGCGCTAATGAGCAGTTCTTC
TRBJ1-2 . . TRBV9 13 CASSANGYYGYTF TGTGCCAGCAGCGCAAACGGGTACTATGGCTACACCTTC
TRBJ1-1 . . TRBV9 13 CASSVGSDTEAFF TGTGCCAGCAGCGTAGGATCAGACACTGAAGCTTTCTTT
TRBJ1-2 . once TRBV2 15 CASSTEYSGDYGYTF TGTGCCAGCAGTACCGAATATTCAGGGGACTATGGCTACACCTTC
TRBJ2-5 TRBD2 . TRBV14 15 CASSQGAGGPETQYF TGTGCCAGCAGCCAAGGCGCGGGAGGGCCCGAGACCCAGTACTTC
TRBJ2-7 TRBD2 . TRBV5-1 17 CASSPGLAGILHYEQYF TGCGCCAGCAGCCCGGGACTAGCGGGAATCCTCCACTACGAGCAGTACTTC
TRBJ2-3 . . TRBV5-4 16 CASSLVGGGTLDTQYF TGTGCCAGCAGCTTGGTAGGGGGCGGGACGTTAGATACGCAGTATTTT
TRBJ1-4 . . TRBV30 14 CAWSVGSGTEKLFF TGTGCCTGGAGTGTAGGTTCGGGGACCGAAAAACTGTTTTTT
TRBJ2-5 . . TRBV11-2 13 CASSSWEKWTQYF TGTGCCAGCAGCTCCTGGGAAAAGTGGACCCAGTACTTC
TRBJ2-5 . . TRBV6-5 12 CASSYGEGTQYF TGTGCCAGCAGTTACGGGGAAGGGACCCAGTACTTC
TRBJ2-1 . . TRBV19 16 CASNQDGSWKYNEQFF TGTGCCAGTAATCAGGACGGGAGCTGGAAGTACAATGAGCAGTTCTTC
TRBJ2-2 TRBD2 once TRBV27 14 CASSGVPGGGELFF TGTGCCAGCAGTGGAGTGCCGGGGGGCGGGGAGCTGTTTTTT
TRBJ1-5 . . TRBV28 14 CASSLPVSNQPQHF TGTGCCAGCAGTCTCCCAGTCTCTAATCAGCCCCAGCATTTT
TRBJ1-1 TRBD1 . TRBV7-2 14 CASSFRRGRTEAFF TGTGCCAGCAGCTTTCGCAGGGGGCGGACTGAAGCTTTCTTT
TRBJ1-1 . . TRBV19 13 CASSMRGGTEAFF TGTGCCAGTAGTATGAGGGGAGGGACTGAAGCTTTCTTT
TRBJ2-7 . . TRBV30 11 CAWMGYYEQYF TGTGCCTGGATGGGTTACTACGAGCAGTACTTC
TRBJ1-2 . . TRBV19 15 CASIGLDSDNYGYTF TGTGCCAGTATTGGTCTGGACAGCGATAACTATGGCTACACCTTC
TRBJ2-2 . . TRBV7-7 14 CASSSTGNTGELFF TGTGCCAGCAGCTCGACGGGGAACACCGGGGAGCTGTTTTTT
TRBJ1-2 TRBD1 . TRBV4-2 16 CASSQGDRVGDYGYTF TGTGCCAGCAGCCAAGGGGACAGGGTTGGTGACTATGGCTACACCTTC
TRBJ2-7 TRBD1 . TRBV6-1 14 CASGRTGTIHEQYF TGTGCCAGCGGGCGGACAGGGACAATCCACGAGCAGTACTTC
TRBJ2-7 . . TRBV27 14 CASSLMSLAHEQYF TGTGCCAGCAGTTTAATGTCCCTAGCCCACGAGCAGTACTTC
TRBJ1-2 . once TRBV6-5 13 CASSPEENYGYTF TGTGCCAGCAGTCCCGAGGAGAACTATGGCTACACCTTC
TRBJ2-7 TRBD2 . TRBV4-1 17 CASSQDLGLAVNYEQYF TGCGCCAGCAGCCAAGATCTCGGGCTAGCGGTAAACTACGAGCAGTACTTC
TRBJ2-3 . once TRBV27 14 CASSFKGSPNTQYF TGTGCCAGCAGTTTCAAGGGGTCCCCGAATACGCAGTATTTT
TRBJ2-1 TRBD1 once TRBV6-6 16 CASSYSTGGAYNEQFF TGTGCCAGCAGTTATTCGACAGGGGGCGCCTACAATGAGCAGTTCTTC
TRBJ2-3 TRBD2 . TRBV27 14 CASMVGGSSDTQYF TGTGCCAGCATGGTGGGAGGGTCTTCAGATACGCAGTATTTT
TRBJ2-7 TRBD2 . TRBV6-5 14 CASSYQAGGVEQYF TGTGCCAGCAGTTACCAAGCGGGAGGAGTCGAGCAGTACTTC
TRBJ2-7 TRBD2 . TRBV6-1 15 CASSEARAGGFEQYF TGTGCCAGCAGTGAAGCTAGAGCGGGAGGATTCGAGCAGTACTTC
TRBJ1-1 . . TRBV19 15 CASSNPYEDRTEAFF TGTGCCAGTAGTAATCCTTATGAGGACAGAACTGAAGCTTTCTTT
TRBJ1-1 . . TRBV5-1 14 CASSWGRGYTEAFF TGCGCCAGCAGCTGGGGCAGGGGTTACACTGAAGCTTTCTTT
TRBJ2-5 . . TRBV18 16 CASSGTQGGAGETQYF TGTGCCAGCTCGGGGACACAGGGAGGCGCGGGAGAGACCCAGTACTTC
TRBJ1-6 . . TRBV13 12 CASTAGRSPLHF TGTGCCAGCACCGCTGGGCGTTCACCCCTCCACTTT
TRBJ2-7 TRBD1 . TRBV11-2 13 CASSLGQGHEQYF TGTGCCAGCAGCTTAGGACAGGGCCACGAGCAGTACTTC
TRBJ2-3 TRBD2 . TRBV7-8 17 CASSFDLAGAETDTQYF TGTGCCAGCAGCTTCGACCTAGCGGGAGCGGAGACAGATACGCAGTATTTT
TRBJ2-3 . . TRBV28 12 CASSFSRDTQYF TGTGCCAGCAGTTTCTCACGGGATACGCAGTATTTT
TRBJ2-5 . . TRBV27 15 CASSLFGGSGETQYF TGTGCCAGCAGTTTATTTGGAGGGAGTGGAGAGACCCAGTACTTC
TRBJ1-3 . . TRBV2 12 CASSPQGNTIYF TGTGCCAGCAGCCCACAAGGAAACACCATATATTTT
TRBJ2-2 . . TRBV7-8 13 CASSSGTGGELFF TGTGCCAGCAGCTCCGGGACCGGCGGGGAGCTGTTTTTT
TRBJ2-7 . . TRBV7-9 15 CASSRRDLPDHEQYF TGTGCCAGCAGCCGCCGGGACTTACCTGACCACGAGCAGTACTTC
TRBJ2-1 TRBD2 once TRBV10-3 18 CAIRAGLAVESSYNEQFF TGTGCCATCCGGGCGGGACTAGCGGTAGAGAGCTCCTACAATGAGCAGTTCTTC
TRBJ2-7 . once TRBV20-1 11 CSAGGPYEQYF TGCAGTGCGGGGGGCCCCTACGAGCAGTACTTC
TRBJ1-1 TRBD1 . TRBV13 19 CASSHHRLATGFDSTEAFF TGTGCCAGCAGCCACCACCGCCTCGCGACAGGGTTCGATAGCACTGAAGCTTTCTTT
TRBJ1-4 . . TRBV13 16 CASPQEGGDLNEKLFF TGTGCCAGCCCCCAAGAGGGTGGAGACTTAAATGAAAAACTGTTTTTT
TRBJ1-2 . . TRBV7-9 14 CASSFSVQRYGYTF TGTGCCAGCAGTTTTAGCGTTCAGAGATATGGCTACACCTTC
TRBJ2-7 . . TRBV6-5 13 CASSPAGPDEQYF TGTGCCAGCAGCCCCGCAGGGCCAGACGAGCAGTACTTC
TRBJ2-5 TRBD1 . TRBV5-6 15 CASSMEAQGRETQYF TGTGCCAGCAGCATGGAGGCACAGGGGCGAGAGACCCAGTACTTC
TRBJ2-7 . . TRBV11-2 13 CASSVGTGYEQYF TGTGCCAGCAGCGTCGGAACAGGGTACGAGCAGTACTTC
TRBJ2-7 . . TRBV28 11 CAIDGTYEQYF TGTGCCATCGACGGAACCTACGAGCAGTACTTC
TRBJ1-1 . . TRBV7-9 11 CASSFKPEAFF TGTGCCAGCAGCTTCAAGCCAGAAGCTTTCTTT